Shown below are 14 T cell receptor beta chains from a single sample sequenced in a study of human T cells and chemical hapten exposure. TCRdb reprocessed the RACE reads via MiXCR and lists one record per CDR3 protein. The table has approximately 400,000 distinct CDR3 sequences, about 4.4% seen once. Stated time point: patch test 1, 2 weeks after DPC sensitization. Treatment of the sample: therapeutic diphenylcyclopropenone sensitization with weekly scalp DPC. The input for sequencing was whole blood, taken in connection with sensitization to the hapten diphenylcyclopropenone (DPC). Source of these receptors: a woman aged 50 to 60 with alopecia areata. Some clones in this sample may be carry-over from other donors' samples.

The chain recombines TRBV7-2 with TRBJ2-3; D may be TRBD2 (6 bases). V was cut by 6 bases and J by 1 base, with 17 bases left in between. Germline V lookup: CDR1 SGHTA, CDR2 FQGNSA. The CDR3 has 16 amino acids. The CDR3, as DNA: TGTGCCAGCAGTCTGGGACTTCAATGGGGCACAGATACGCAGTATTTT. Translation: CASSLGLQWGTDTQYF.

This clonotype was observed at least ten times. The chain joins TRBV7-8 to TRBJ2-5; the D gene is possibly TRBD2 (7 bases). Germline assignment: CDR1 SGHVS and CDR2 FQNEAQ. The length of the CDR3 is 15 residues. Trimming shortened V by 1 base and J by 6 bases, and 15 bases separated the two germline ends. CDR3 in DNA: TGTGCCAGCAGCTTAGAAGGGGGGGCCGCGAAGACCCAGTACTTC. Protein product: CASSLEGGAAKTQYF.

The rearrangement links TRBV20-1 to TRBJ2-7, with D maybe TRBD2 (6 bases). The CDR3 runs to 14 residues. CDR1 DFQATT and CDR2 SNEGSKA come from the germline V gene (reference sequence). The ends were cut back, 6 bases at V and 7 bases at J, with 22 bases in the middle. The CDR3 sequence: CSANRGGRVAEQYF. The CDR3 bases are TGCAGTGCAAACCGGGGAGGCAGGGTGGCTGAGCAGTACTTC.

This clonotype was seen more than once but under ten times. The rearrangement links TRBV12-3 or TRBV12-4 to TRBJ2-3, with 8 bases identical to TRBD1. CDR3 length: 15 residues. J was trimmed by 1 base and V by 7 bases; bases with no gene match: 7. CDR3 bases: TGTGCCAGCAATCCGACAGGGGCCGGCACAGATACGCAGTATTTT. Translated: CASNPTGAGTDTQYF.

This clonotype appeared a few times. The chain uses TRBV3-1 and TRBJ1-3; possibly TRBD1 for D (5 bases). The germline V gene encodes CDR1 LGHDT and CDR2 YNNKEL (reference sequence). The CDR3 is 17 amino acids. V lost 0 bases and J 4 bases, leaving 16 bases between the germline ends. CDR3 residues: CASSQDRGQRPGNTIYF. CDR3 DNA: TGTGCCAGCAGCCAAGATAGGGGCCAGAGGCCGGGAAACACCATATATTTT.

At least ten counts were recorded for this clonotype. Here the CDR3 DNA reads TGTGCCAGCAGTTTAAACAGATTCAATTCACCCCTCCACTTT. Translation gives CASSLNRFNSPLHF. This sequence joins TRBV12-3 or TRBV12-4 and TRBJ1-6, with D hard to call. V lost 2 bases and J 7 bases, leaving 9 bases between the germline ends. CDR3 length: 14 amino acids.

On this clonotype: Given a much more abundant clone one base away, this may be a read error. This chain joins TRBV5-4 and TRBJ2-7; 8 nucleotides align to TRBD1. The CDR3 runs 15 residues. Germline-derived CDR1 and CDR2 are SGHNT and YYREEE (reference sequence). V lost 5 bases, J lost 2 bases, and 9 bases stayed unmatched. DNA of the CDR3: TGTGCCAGCAGGGCCGGGACAGGCAAAACCTACGAGCAGTACTTC. This sequence encodes CASRAGTGKTYEQYF. Based on the CDR3 plus reference TRBV5-4 and TRBJ2-7, the full variable domain is ETGVTQSPTHLIKTRGQQVTLRCSSQSGHNTVSWYQQALGQGPQFIFQYYREEENGRGNFPPRFSGLQFPNYSSELNVNALELDDSALYLCASRAGTGKTYEQYFGPGTRLTVT.

This clonotype was observed many times. This rearrangement joins TRBV7-2 to TRBJ2-3; D is perhaps TRBD1 or TRBD2 (5 bases each). The V end lost 6 bases, the J end lost 8 bases, and 15 bases lay between the germline ends. The CDR3 runs to 13 residues. Germline CDR1 is SGHTA and CDR2 is FQGNSA. CDR3 nucleotides: TGTGCCAGCAGTGAGGGCAGGGAAGCTACGCAGTATTTT. This gives the protein CASSEGREATQYF.

The chain combines TRBV5-4 with TRBJ1-6; D gene uncertain. There are 12 residues in the CDR3. Deletions cut 4 bases from V and 10 bases from J, with 9 bases between. Germline values: CDR1 SGHNT, CDR2 YYREEE (reference sequence). The CDR3 loop reads CASSRMGSPLHF. As DNA, the CDR3 is TGTGCCAGCAGCCGAATGGGGTCACCCCTCCACTTT.

In its sample, this clonotype was seen many times. This chain links TRBV4-1 with TRBJ2-3, with 7 bases lining up with TRBD2. Germline values: CDR1 MGHRA, CDR2 YSYEKL. This CDR3 spans 16 amino acids. V gave up 6 bases and J gave up 1 base; unmatched junction bases: 10. As DNA, the CDR3 is TGCGCCAGCAGTCAAAATCCGGGGGGAGGCACAGATACGCAGTATTTT. Translated: CASSQNPGGGTDTQYF.

In this sample, this clonotype turned up many times. The chain recombines TRBV20-1 with TRBJ2-7; the D gene is possibly TRBD2 (6 bases). Germline values: CDR1 DFQATT, CDR2 SNEGSKA (reference sequence). This CDR3 comprises 15 residues. V was shortened by 3 bases and J by 0 bases, with 15 bases between the two germline ends. This CDR3 is CSASPSGPSSYEQYF. The CDR3 DNA reads TGCAGTGCTAGTCCAAGCGGGCCAAGCTCCTACGAGCAGTACTTC.

At least ten counts were recorded for this clonotype. The J gene is TRBJ1-5, the V gene TRBV10-1; D remains unclear. CDR3 length: 13 residues. With 4 bases removed from V and 5 bases from J, the gap between germline ends came to 9 bases. CDR1 and CDR2 from the germline V gene are WNHNN and SYGVQD (reference sequence). The CDR3 DNA reads as TGCGCCAGCAGTGCCGGGGTTCATCAGCCCCAGCATTTT. As protein: CASSAGVHQPQHF.

The J gene is TRBJ2-7, the V gene TRBV28, with D unresolved. This CDR3 contains 13 residues. The germline V and J ends were trimmed by 2 bases and 2 bases, with 7 bases remaining between them. CDR1 and CDR2 from the germline V gene are MDHEN and SYDVKM. This chain's CDR3 is CASSLVQPYEQYF. For the CDR3, the DNA is TGTGCCAGCAGTTTAGTACAGCCCTACGAGCAGTACTTC.

Ten or more counts support this clonotype. J is TRBJ2-7 and V is TRBV3-1, with unresolved D. Germline CDR1 reads LGHDT; CDR2 reads YNNKEL (reference sequence). The V and J ends lost 4 bases and 0 bases respectively, with 10 bases between them. The length of the CDR3 is 14 residues. Here the CDR3 DNA reads TGTGCCAGCAGCCCGGACGGGCTCTCCTACGAGCAGTACTTC. It translates to CASSPDGLSYEQYF.